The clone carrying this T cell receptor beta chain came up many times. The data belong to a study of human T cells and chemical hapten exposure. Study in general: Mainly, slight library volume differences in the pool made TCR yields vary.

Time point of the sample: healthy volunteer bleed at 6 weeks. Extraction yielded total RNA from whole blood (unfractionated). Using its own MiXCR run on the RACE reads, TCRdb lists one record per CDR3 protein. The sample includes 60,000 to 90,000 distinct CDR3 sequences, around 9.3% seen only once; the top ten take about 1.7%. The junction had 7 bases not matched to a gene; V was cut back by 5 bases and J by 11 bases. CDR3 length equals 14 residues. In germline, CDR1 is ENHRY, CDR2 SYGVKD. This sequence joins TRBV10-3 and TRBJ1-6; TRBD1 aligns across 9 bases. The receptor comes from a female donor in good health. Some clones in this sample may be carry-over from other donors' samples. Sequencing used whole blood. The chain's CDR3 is CAISRTGELAPLHF. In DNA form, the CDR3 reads TGTGCCATCAGTCGGACAGGGGAGCTTGCACCCCTCCACTTT.